This T cell receptor (beta chain) is from a study of identical twins. Turning to this clonotype: The antigen is unknown.

TCRdb itself ran the 5' RACE reads through MiXCR, one entry per CDR3 protein. This table holds about 520,000 distinct CDR3 sequences, about 20% found once. Study findings and constraints: Low generation probability was overrepresented in out-of-frame alpha sequences shared by twins.

The data also belong to a second study, concerning T cells expressing NK-cell markers.

The TCR was taken from a woman between 18 and 29 years old in good health. The sample was CD4+ T cells sorted from blood.

CDR3 loop: CASSKVSQESAKNIQYF. The CDR3 nucleotides read TGTGCCAGCAGCAAAGTTAGTCAGGAGTCGGCCAAAAACATTCAGTACTTC. The V and J genes are TRBV21-1 and TRBJ2-4; the table's D call, TRBD2, has no DNA check behind it. TRBV21-1 constitutes a pseudogene. The CDR3 length is 17 residues.